The 12 T cell receptor beta chains below come from one sample, sequenced in a study of cytomegalovirus exposure and HLA in healthy donors (dated by TCRdb to the late 2010s). The method was the immunoSEQ multiplex PCR assay. The multiplex PCR relied on a mix of 60 forward primers for TCR Vbeta segments and 13 reverse primers for TCR Jbeta segments. Imported from immuneACCESS, the table was reduced by TCRdb to in-frame sequences with V and J called. These copies leave out some clones; in studies compared against another copy, an unresolved V gene accounts for under half, and the cause of the remainder is not known. The sample data list some 160,000 clones, and roughly 81% of these were observed just once. The ten largest make up about 2.7% of the sample. Sequencing was carried out using PBMCs. The receptors come from a young man in good health and CMV-seropositive.

The rearrangement joins TRBV10-1 to TRBJ2-1; D perhaps matches TRBD1 (6 bases). The CDR3 is 16 amino acids. Looked up from germline, CDR1 is WNHNN and CDR2 is SYGVQD (reference sequence). Between the trimmed V and J ends, which lost 0 bases and 6 bases, there was a span of 15 bases. DNA of the CDR3: TGCGCCAGCAGTGAGTCTGGCAAGGGGGATATCAATGAGCAGTTCTTC. Protein product: CASSESGKGDINEQFF.

The gene calls are TRBV6-5 and TRBJ2-1; TRBD2 matches 9 bases. J lost 8 bases, V lost 1 base, and 6 bases had no gene match. Per the germline V gene, CDR1 is MNHEY and CDR2 is SVGAGI. CDR3 size: 15 residues. CDR3 sequence reads: CASSYLGGRADEQFF. The CDR3, as DNA: TGTGCCAGCAGTTACTTGGGCGGGAGGGCCGATGAGCAGTTCTTC.

The chain uses TRBV7-9 and TRBJ1-4; tentatively, D is TRBD1 (5 bases). The CDR3 sequence is 15 residues long. CDR1 and CDR2 (germline): SEHNR, FQNEAQ (reference sequence). The ends were cut back, 5 bases at V and 3 bases at J, with 13 bases in the middle. CDR3 DNA: TGTGCCAGCAGCCAACACCAGGGATCTAATGAAAAACTGTTTTTT. It encodes CASSQHQGSNEKLFF.

The V and J genes are TRBV18 and TRBJ1-4; TRBD1 is a possible D gene (5 bases). The V gene lost 2 bases and the J gene lost 4 bases, with 8 bases spanning the gap. CDR3 length: 14 residues. The germline CDR1 and CDR2 sequences are KGHSH and LQKENI. CDR3 region: CASSPGAVNEKLFF. The CDR3 bases are TGTGCCAGCTCACCAGGGGCCGTTAATGAAAAACTGTTTTTT. Full variable domain (rest looked up from reference TRBV18 and TRBJ1-4): NAGVMQNPRHLVRRRGQEARLRCSPMKGHSHVYWYRQLPEEGLKFMVYLQKENIIDESGMPKERFSAEFPKEGPSILRIQQVVRGDSAAYFCASSPGAVNEKLFFGSGTQLSVL.

The V gene is TRBV9, the J gene TRBJ2-5; TRBD1 matches at 7 bases. Germline CDR1 SGDLS, CDR2 YYNGEE. This CDR3 has 16 residues. Trimming cost V 0 bases and J 3 bases; bases outside gene matches: 8. CDR3: CASSVASGQGEETQYF. CDR3 bases: TGTGCCAGCAGCGTAGCTTCAGGGCAGGGGGAAGAGACCCAGTACTTC.

The chain recombines TRBV15 with TRBJ2-1; D remains unclear. The germline CDR1 and CDR2 sequences are LNHNV and YYDKDF (reference sequence). The CDR3 extends over 14 amino acids. The V gene lost 0 bases and the J gene lost 7 bases, with 10 bases spanning the gap. The CDR3 is CATSRDLAVNEQFF. The CDR3 region has the DNA TGTGCCACCAGCAGAGATTTAGCAGTGAATGAGCAGTTCTTC.

V and J are TRBV7-2 and TRBJ2-1, with 12 bases lining up with TRBD2. The J segment lost 8 bases and the V segment lost 2 bases, leaving 4 bases of the junction unmatched. Germline V CDR1 and CDR2: SGHTA, FQGNSA. The CDR3 has 15 amino acids. The CDR3 loop is CASSLSLAGGDEQFF. For the CDR3, the DNA is TGTGCCAGCAGCTTAAGCCTAGCGGGAGGGGATGAGCAGTTCTTC.

The genes are TRBV6-6 and TRBJ2-5; a possible D gene is TRBD2 (5 bases). The CDR3 loop spans 16 amino acids. V lost 5 bases and J 6 bases, leaving 22 bases between the germline ends. Germline V gene data show CDR1 as MNHNY and CDR2 as SVGAGI (reference sequence). CDR3 sequence: CASSARSSGGGKTQYF. CDR3 sequence (DNA): TGTGCCAGCAGTGCTCGTTCGTCTGGAGGCGGAAAGACCCAGTACTTC.

This chain links TRBV11-2 with TRBJ2-3; TRBD2 aligns across 7 bases. Trimming took 8 bases from V and 2 from J; bases not matched to a gene: 7. Looked up from germline, CDR1 is SGHAT and CDR2 is FQNNGV. CDR3 size: 14 residues. The CDR3 DNA follows: TGTGCCAGCTGCTCGGGAGGACCCACAGATACGCAGTATTTT. Translation gives CASCSGGPTDTQYF.

This chain connects TRBV11-3 to TRBJ2-1, with 14 bases fitting TRBD2. Germline V gene sequence: CDR1 SGHNT, CDR2 YENEEA. Trimming took 4 bases from V and 2 from J; bases not matched to a gene: 10. CDR3 size: 19 residues. CDR3 protein: CASSSTTTSGRETYNEQFF. CDR3 in DNA: TGTGCCAGCAGCTCCACTACGACTAGCGGGAGGGAAACCTACAATGAGCAGTTCTTC.

The rearrangement links TRBV18 to TRBJ2-5; D unclear. The V and J ends lost 0 bases and 2 bases respectively, with 7 bases between them. Germline V gene lookup returns CDR1 KGHSH and CDR2 LQKENI. CDR3 length: 14 residues. The CDR3 nucleotides are TGTGCCAGCTCACCACCGGCAGGTCAAGAGACCCAGTACTTC. Translating it yields CASSPPAGQETQYF. Together with reference TRBV18 and TRBJ2-5, the CDR3 gives the full variable domain: NAGVMQNPRHLVRRRGQEARLRCSPMKGHSHVYWYRQLPEEGLKFMVYLQKENIIDESGMPKERFSAEFPKEGPSILRIQQVVRGDSAAYFCASSPPAGQETQYFGPGTRLLVL.

This clone was seen a few times. The V call is TRBV18, the J call TRBJ1-1, with D possibly being TRBD1 (6 bases). There are 14 residues in the CDR3. Trimming stripped 3 bases from V and 2 bases from J, with 10 bases between. In germline, CDR1 is KGHSH, CDR2 LQKENI. CDR3: CASSPIQGNTEAFF. The CDR3 coding sequence is TGTGCCAGCTCACCGATACAGGGTAACACTGAAGCTTTCTTT.